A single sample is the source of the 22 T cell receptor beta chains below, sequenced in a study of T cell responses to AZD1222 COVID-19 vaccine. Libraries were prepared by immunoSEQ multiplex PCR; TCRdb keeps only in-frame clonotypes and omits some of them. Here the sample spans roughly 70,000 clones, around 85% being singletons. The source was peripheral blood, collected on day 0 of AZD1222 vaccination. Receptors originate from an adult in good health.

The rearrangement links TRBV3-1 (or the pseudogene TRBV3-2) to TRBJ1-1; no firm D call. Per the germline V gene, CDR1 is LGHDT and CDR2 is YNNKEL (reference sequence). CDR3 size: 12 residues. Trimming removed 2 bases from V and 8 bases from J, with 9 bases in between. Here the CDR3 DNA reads TGTGCCAGCAGCCAATTGAGCAGAGAAGCTTTCTTT. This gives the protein CASSQLSREAFF.

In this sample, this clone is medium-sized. The CDR3 nucleotides read TGTGCCAGCAGCCCGGAGGGTCTACAGCCCCAGCATTTT. Its translation: CASSPEGLQPQHF. The V and J genes are TRBV13 and TRBJ1-5; D gene unclear. Germline V gene data show CDR1 as PRHDT and CDR2 as FYEKMQ (reference sequence). The ends were cut back, 5 bases at V and 7 bases at J, with 12 bases in the middle. The CDR3 extends over 13 amino acids. Variable domain in full (rest from reference TRBV13 and TRBJ1-5): AAGVIQSPRHLIKEKRETATLKCYPIPRHDTVYWYQQGPGQDPQFLISFYEKMQSDKGSIPDRFSAQQFSDYHSELNMSSLELGDSALYFCASSPEGLQPQHFGDGTRLSIL.

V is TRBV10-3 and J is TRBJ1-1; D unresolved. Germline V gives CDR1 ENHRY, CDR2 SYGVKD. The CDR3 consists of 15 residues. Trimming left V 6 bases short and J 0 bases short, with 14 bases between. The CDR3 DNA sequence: TGTGCCATCAGCCCGTCTAAAGGATTGAACACTGAAGCTTTCTTT. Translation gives CAISPSKGLNTEAFF.

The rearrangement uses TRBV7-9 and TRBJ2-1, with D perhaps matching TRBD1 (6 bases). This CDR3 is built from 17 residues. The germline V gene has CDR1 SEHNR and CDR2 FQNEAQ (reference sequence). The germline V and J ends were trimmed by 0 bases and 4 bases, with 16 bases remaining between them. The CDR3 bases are TGTGCCAGCAGCTTAGCCCCTCAGGGACATATTTACAATGAGCAGTTCTTC. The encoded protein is CASSLAPQGHIYNEQFF.

CDR3 protein: CASSPGKNYGYTF. In nucleotides, the CDR3 is TGTGCCAGCAGTCCTGGGAAGAACTATGGCTACACCTTC. The gene calls are TRBV6-6 and TRBJ1-2; D is unclear. The CDR3 spans 13 residues. The germline CDR1 and CDR2 sequences are MNHNY and SVGAGI (reference sequence). V dropped 5 bases and J dropped 2 bases, with 9 bases sitting between them.

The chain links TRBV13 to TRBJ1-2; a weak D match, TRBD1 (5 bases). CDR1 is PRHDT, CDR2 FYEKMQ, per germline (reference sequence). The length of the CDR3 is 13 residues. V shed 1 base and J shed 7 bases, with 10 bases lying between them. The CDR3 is CASSLVTGSGYTF. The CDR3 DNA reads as TGTGCCAGCAGCTTAGTCACAGGTTCTGGCTACACCTTC. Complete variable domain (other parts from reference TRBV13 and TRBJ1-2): AAGVIQSPRHLIKEKRETATLKCYPIPRHDTVYWYQQGPGQDPQFLISFYEKMQSDKGSIPDRFSAQQFSDYHSELNMSSLELGDSALYFCASSLVTGSGYTFGSGTRLTVV.

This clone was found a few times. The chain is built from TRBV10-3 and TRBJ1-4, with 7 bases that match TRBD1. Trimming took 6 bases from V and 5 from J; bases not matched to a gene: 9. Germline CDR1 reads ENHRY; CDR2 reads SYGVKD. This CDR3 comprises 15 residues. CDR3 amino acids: CAIRGGTAKNEKLFF. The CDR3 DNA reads TGTGCCATCAGGGGTGGGACAGCGAAAAATGAAAAACTGTTTTTT.

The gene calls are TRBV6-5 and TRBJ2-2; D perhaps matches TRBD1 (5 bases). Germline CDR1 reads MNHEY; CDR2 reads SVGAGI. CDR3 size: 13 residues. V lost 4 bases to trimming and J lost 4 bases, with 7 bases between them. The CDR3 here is CASSWGATGELFF. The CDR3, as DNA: TGTGCCAGCAGTTGGGGCGCCACCGGGGAGCTGTTTTTT.

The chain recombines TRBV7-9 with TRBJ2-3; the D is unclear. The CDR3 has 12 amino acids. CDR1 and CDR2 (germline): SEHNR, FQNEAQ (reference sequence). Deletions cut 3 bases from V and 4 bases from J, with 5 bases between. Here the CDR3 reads CASSLSADTQYF. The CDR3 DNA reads TGTGCCAGCAGCTTGAGCGCAGATACGCAGTATTTT.

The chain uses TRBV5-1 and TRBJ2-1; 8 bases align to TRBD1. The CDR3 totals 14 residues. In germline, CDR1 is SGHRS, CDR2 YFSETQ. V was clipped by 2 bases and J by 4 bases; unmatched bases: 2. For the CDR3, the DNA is TGCGCCAGCAGCTTAGGACAGGGTTACAATGAGCAGTTCTTC. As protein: CASSLGQGYNEQFF.

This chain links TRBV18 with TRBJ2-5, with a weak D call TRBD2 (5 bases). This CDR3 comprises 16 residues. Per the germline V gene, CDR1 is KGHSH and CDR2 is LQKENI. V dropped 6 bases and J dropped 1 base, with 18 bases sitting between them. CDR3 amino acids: CASSRSGRLGQETQYF. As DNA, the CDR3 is TGTGCCAGCTCCAGATCGGGAAGGTTAGGCCAAGAGACCCAGTACTTC.

CDR3 DNA sequence: TGTGCCAGCAGTATGGGACTTTCCTACGAGCAGTACTTC. Protein: CASSMGLSYEQYF. The chain carries TRBV6-5 and TRBJ2-7; possibly TRBD2 for D (6 bases). Trimming took off 5 bases at V and 1 base at J, with 9 bases between the two ends. Looked up from germline, CDR1 is MNHEY and CDR2 is SVGAGI. This CDR3 spans 13 amino acids.

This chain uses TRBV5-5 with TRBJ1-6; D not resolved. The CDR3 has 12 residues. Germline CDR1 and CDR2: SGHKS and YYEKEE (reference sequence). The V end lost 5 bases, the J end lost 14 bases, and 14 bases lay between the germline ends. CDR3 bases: TGTGCCAGCAGACCTAAGATCAAAACCCTCCACTTT. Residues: CASRPKIKTLHF. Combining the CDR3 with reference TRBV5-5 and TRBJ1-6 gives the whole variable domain DAGVTQSPTHLIKTRGQQVTLRCSPISGHKSVSWYQQVLGQGPQFIFQYYEKEERGRGNFPDRFSARQFPNYSSELNVNALLLGDSALYLCASRPKIKTLHFGNGTRLTVT.

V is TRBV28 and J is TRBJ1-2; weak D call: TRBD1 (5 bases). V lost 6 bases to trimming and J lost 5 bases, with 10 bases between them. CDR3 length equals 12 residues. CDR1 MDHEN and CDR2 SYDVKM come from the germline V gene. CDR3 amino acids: CASRSGIYGYTF. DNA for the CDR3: TGTGCCAGCAGGTCAGGGATATATGGCTACACCTTC.

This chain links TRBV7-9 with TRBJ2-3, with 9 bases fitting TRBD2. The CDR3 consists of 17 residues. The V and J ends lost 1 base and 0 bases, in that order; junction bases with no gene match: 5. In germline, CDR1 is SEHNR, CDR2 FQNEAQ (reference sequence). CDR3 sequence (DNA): TGTGCCAGCAGCTTAGGTCTAGCGGGATATAGCACAGATACGCAGTATTTT. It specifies CASSLGLAGYSTDTQYF.

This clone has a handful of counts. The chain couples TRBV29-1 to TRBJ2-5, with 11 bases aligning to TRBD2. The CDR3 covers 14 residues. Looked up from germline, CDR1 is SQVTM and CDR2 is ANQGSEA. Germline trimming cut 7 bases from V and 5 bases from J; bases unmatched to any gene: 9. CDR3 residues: CSARTSGRTETQYF. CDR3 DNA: TGCAGCGCCCGAACTAGCGGGAGAACGGAGACCCAGTACTTC.

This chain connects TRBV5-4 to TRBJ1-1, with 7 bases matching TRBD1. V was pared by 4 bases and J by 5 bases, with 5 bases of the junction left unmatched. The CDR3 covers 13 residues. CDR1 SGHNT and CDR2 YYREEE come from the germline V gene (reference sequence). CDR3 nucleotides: TGTGCCAGCAGCCCAGGGGGTGAAACTGAAGCTTTCTTT. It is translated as CASSPGGETEAFF. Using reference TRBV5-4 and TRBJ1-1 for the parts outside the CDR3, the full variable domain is ETGVTQSPTHLIKTRGQQVTLRCSSQSGHNTVSWYQQALGQGPQFIFQYYREEENGRGNFPPRFSGLQFPNYSSELNVNALELDDSALYLCASSPGGETEAFFGQGTRLTVV.

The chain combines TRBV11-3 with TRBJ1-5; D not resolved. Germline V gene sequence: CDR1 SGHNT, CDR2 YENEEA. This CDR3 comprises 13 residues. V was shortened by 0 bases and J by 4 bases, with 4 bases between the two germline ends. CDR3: CASSLERNQPQHF. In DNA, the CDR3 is TGTGCCAGCAGCTTAGAGAGGAATCAGCCCCAGCATTTT.

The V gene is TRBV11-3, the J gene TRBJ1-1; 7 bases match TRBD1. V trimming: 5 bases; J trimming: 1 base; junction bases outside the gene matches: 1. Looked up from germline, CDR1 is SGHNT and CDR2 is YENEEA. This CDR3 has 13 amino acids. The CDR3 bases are TGTGCCAGCAGCGGACAGGAGAACACTGAAGCTTTCTTT. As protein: CASSGQENTEAFF.

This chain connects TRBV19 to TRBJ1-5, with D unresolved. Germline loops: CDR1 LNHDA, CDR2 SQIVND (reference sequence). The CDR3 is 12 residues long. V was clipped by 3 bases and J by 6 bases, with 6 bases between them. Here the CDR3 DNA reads TGTGCCAGTAGTATTTCGAGTCAGCCCCAGCATTTT. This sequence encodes CASSISSQPQHF.

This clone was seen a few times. CDR3 bases: TGTGCCAGCAGCTTAGCTAGCAATCAGCCCCAGCATTTT. It is translated as CASSLASNQPQHF. The J gene is TRBJ1-5, the V gene TRBV7-9; D not certain. The germline V and J ends were trimmed by 0 bases and 0 bases, with 0 bases remaining between them. The germline V gene has CDR1 SEHNR and CDR2 FQNEAQ (reference sequence). The CDR3 contains 13 residues.

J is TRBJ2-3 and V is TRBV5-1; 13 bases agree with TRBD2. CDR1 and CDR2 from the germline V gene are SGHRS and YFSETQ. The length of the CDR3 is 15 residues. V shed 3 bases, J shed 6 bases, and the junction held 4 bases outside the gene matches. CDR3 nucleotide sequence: TGCGCCAGCAGCTCGGGACTAGCGGGAAGGGATACGCAGTATTTT. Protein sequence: CASSSGLAGRDTQYF.